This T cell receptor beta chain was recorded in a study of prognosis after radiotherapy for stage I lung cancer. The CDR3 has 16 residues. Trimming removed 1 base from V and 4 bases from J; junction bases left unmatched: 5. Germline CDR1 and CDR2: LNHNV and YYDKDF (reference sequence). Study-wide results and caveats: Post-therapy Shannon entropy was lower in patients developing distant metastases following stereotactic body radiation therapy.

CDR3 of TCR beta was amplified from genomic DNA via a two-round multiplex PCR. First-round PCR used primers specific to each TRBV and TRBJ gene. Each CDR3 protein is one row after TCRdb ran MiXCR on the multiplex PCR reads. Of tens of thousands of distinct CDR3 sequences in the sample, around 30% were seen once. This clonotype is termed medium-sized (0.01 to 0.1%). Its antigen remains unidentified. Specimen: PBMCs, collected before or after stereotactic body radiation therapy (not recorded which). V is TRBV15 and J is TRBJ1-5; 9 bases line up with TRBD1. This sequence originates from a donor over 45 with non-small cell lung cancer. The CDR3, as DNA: TGTGCCACCAGCAGAGCGGGGACAGGGCCAAATCAGCCCCAGCATTTT. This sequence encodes CATSRAGTGPNQPQHF.